This TCR beta chain derives from a study of T cell repertoires in cytomegalovirus infection. Whole-study context: Recently identified HLA-C-restricted CMV epitopes and well-studied HLA-B-restricted CMV epitopes were used by the study. A matching HLA type, together with CMV infection, was signaled by public TCR beta signatures.

In its sample, this clonotype was seen a few times. The antigen is unknown. Trimming took 0 bases from V and 7 from J, leaving 13 bases between them. The CDR3 loop spans 14 amino acids. The V gene's germline CDR1 is SGDLS and CDR2 YYNGEE. Findings and caveats of the study: What dominated the ex vivo response were HLA-C-restricted CMV-specific TCR beta clonotypes.

TCRdb analysed the reads with MiXCR anew, one entry per CDR3 protein. The sample has fewer than 950,000 distinct CDR3 sequences, approximately 32% seen once; the top ten hold around 12%. This chain connects TRBV9 to TRBJ1-1; tentatively, D is TRBD1 (6 bases). The receptor's source is a human donor in good health (CMV status not recorded). Some clones in this sample may be carry-over from other donors' samples. The sample here was cultured CD8+ T cells from PBMCs, taken from culture after CMV antigen stimulation. The CDR3 DNA sequence: TGTGCCAGCAGCGTAGATAATGGACAGCGTGAAGCTTTCTTT. Residues: CASSVDNGQREAFF.